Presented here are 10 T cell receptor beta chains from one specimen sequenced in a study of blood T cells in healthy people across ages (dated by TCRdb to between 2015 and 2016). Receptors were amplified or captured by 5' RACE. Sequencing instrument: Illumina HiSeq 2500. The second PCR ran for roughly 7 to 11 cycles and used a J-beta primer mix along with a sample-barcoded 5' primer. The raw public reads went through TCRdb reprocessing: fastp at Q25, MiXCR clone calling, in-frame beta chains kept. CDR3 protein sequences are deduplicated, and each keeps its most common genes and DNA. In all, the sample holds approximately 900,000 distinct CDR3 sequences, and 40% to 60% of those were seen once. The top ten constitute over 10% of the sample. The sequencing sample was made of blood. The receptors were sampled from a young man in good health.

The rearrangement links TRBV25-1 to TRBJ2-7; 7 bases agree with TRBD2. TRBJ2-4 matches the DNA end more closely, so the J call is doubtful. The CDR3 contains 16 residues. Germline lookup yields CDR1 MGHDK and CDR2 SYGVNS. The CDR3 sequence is CASSDYGEGAKNIQYF. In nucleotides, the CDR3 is TGTGCCAGCAGTGACTACGGGGAGGGAGCCAAAAACATTCAGTACTTC.

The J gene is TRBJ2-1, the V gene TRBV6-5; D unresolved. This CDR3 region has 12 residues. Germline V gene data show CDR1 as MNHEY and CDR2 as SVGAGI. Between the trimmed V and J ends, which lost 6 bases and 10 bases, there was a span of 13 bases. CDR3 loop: CASSAGGVEQFF. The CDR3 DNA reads TGTGCCAGCAGCGCCGGTGGAGTCGAGCAGTTCTTC.

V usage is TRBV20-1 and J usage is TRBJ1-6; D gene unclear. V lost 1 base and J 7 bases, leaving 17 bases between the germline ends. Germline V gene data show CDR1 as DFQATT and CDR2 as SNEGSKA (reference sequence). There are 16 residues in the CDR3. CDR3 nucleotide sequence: TGCAGTGCTAGAGCCGGGTCGTCAGCAGGAAATTCACCCCTCCACTTT. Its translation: CSARAGSSAGNSPLHF.

The CDR3 region is CASSQDHGGGADTQYF. Here the CDR3 DNA reads TGCGCCAGCAGCCAAGATCACGGCGGGGGAGCAGATACGCAGTATTTT. This chain joins TRBV4-1 and TRBJ2-3, with 7 bases that match TRBD2. This CDR3 comprises 16 residues. Trimming cost V 0 bases and J 4 bases; bases outside gene matches: 7. Germline V gene lookup returns CDR1 MGHRA and CDR2 YSYEKL.

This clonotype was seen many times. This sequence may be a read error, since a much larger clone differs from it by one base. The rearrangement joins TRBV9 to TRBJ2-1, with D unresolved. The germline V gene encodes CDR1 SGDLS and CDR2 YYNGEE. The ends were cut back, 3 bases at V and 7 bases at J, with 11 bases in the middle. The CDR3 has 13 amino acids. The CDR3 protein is CASSGGPLNEQFF. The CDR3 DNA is TGTGCCAGCAGCGGAGGCCCCTTGAATGAGCAGTTCTTC. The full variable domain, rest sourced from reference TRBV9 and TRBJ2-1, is DSGVTQTPKHLITATGQRVTLRCSPRSGDLSVYWYQQSLDQGLQFLIQYYNGEERAKGNILERFSAQQFPDLHSELNLSSLELGDSALYFCASSGGPLNEQFFGPGTRLTVL.

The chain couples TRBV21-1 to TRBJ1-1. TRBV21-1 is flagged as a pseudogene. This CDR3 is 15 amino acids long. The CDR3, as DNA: TGTGCCAGCAGCAAAGGGTGGAGGGGGAACACTGAAGCTTTCTTT. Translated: CASSKGWRGNTEAFF.

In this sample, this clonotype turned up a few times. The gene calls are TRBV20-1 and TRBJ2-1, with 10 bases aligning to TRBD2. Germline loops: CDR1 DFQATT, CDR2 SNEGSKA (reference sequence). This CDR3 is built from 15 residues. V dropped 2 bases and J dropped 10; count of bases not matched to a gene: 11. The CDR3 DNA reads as TGCAGTGCTAGAAATTCTCAGCGGGGGGGCTCGGAGCAGTTCTTC. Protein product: CSARNSQRGGSEQFF.

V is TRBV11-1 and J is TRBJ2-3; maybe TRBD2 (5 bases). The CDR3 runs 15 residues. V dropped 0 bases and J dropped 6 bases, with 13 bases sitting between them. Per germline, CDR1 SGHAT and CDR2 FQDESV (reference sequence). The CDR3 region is CASSLAPGPGDTQYF. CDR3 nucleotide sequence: TGTGCCAGCAGCTTAGCTCCGGGCCCGGGGGATACGCAGTATTTT.

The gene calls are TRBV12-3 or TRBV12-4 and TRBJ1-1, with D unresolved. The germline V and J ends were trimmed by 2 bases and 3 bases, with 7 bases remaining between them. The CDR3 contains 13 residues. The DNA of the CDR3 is TGTGCCAGCAGTTTAAGGCCGGACACTGAAGCTTTCTTT. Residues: CASSLRPDTEAFF.

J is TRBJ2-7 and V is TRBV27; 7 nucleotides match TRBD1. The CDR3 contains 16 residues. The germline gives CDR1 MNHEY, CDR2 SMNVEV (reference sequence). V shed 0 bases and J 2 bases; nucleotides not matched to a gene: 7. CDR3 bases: TGTGCCAGCAGTTTATCCGGGACAGTCTTTGCCTACGAGCAGTACTTC. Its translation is CASSLSGTVFAYEQYF.